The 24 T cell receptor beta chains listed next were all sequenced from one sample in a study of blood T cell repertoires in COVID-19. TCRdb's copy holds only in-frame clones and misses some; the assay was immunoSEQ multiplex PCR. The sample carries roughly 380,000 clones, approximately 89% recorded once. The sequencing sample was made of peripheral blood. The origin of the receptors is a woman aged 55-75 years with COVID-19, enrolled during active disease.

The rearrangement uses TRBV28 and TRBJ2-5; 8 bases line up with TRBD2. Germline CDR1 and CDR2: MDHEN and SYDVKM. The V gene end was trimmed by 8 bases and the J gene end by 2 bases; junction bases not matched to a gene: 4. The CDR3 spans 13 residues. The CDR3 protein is CASQAGGQETQYF. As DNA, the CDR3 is TGTGCCAGCCAGGCGGGGGGTCAAGAGACCCAGTACTTC.

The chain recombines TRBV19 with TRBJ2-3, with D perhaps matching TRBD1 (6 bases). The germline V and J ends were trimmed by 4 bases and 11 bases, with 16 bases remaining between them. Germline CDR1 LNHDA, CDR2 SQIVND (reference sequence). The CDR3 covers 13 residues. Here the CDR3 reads CASSTPTGGWQYF. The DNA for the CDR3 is TGTGCCAGTAGTACGCCGACAGGAGGATGGCAGTATTTT.

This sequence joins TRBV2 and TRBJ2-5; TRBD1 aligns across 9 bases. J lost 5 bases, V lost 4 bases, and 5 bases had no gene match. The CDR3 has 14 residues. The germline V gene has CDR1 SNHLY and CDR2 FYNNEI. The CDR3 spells CASSVQGAGETQYF. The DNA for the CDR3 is TGTGCCAGCAGTGTACAGGGGGCAGGGGAGACCCAGTACTTC. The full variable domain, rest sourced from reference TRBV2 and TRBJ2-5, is EPEVTQTPSHQVTQMGQEVILRCVPISNHLYFYWYRQILGQKVEFLVSFYNNEISEKSEIFDDQFSVERPDGSNFTLKIRSTKLEDSAMYFCASSVQGAGETQYFGPGTRLLVL.

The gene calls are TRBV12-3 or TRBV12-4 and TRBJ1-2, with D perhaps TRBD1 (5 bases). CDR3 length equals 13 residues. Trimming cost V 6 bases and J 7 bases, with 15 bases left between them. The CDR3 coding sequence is TGTGCCAGCAGCCCGACCGGGGGAGCTGGCTACACCTTC. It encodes CASSPTGGAGYTF.

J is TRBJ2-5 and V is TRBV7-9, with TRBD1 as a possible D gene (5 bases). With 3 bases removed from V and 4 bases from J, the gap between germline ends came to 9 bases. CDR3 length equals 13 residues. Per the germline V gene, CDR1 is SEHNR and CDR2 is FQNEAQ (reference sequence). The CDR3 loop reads CASSLWGRETQYF. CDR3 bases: TGTGCCAGCAGCTTGTGGGGCCGAGAGACCCAGTACTTC.

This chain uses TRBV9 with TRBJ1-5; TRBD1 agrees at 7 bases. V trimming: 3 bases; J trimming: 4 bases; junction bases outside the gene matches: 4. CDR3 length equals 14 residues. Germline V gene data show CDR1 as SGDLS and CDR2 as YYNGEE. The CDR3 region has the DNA TGTGCCAGCAGCGGGACAGGAGGTAATCAGCCCCAGCATTTT. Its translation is CASSGTGGNQPQHF.

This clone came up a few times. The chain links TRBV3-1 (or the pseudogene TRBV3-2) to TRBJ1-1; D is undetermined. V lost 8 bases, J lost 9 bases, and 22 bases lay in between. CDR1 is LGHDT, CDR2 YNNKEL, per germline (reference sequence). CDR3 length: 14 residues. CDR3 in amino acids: CASSLGRVAAKAFF. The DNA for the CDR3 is TGTGCCAGCTCCTTGGGGAGGGTGGCGGCAAAAGCTTTCTTT.

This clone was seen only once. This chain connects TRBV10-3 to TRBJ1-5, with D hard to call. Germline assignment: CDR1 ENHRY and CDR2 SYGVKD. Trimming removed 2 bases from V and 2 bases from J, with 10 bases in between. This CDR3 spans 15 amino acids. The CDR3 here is CAISETGFGNQPQHF. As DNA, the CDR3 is TGTGCCATCAGTGAGACGGGGTTCGGCAATCAGCCCCAGCATTTT.

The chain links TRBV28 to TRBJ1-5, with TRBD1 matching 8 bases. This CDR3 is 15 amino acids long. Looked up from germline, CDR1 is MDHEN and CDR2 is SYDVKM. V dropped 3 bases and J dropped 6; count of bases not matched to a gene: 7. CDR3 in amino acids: CASSLTGARGQPQHF. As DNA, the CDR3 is TGTGCCAGCAGTTTGACAGGGGCGAGGGGTCAGCCCCAGCATTTT. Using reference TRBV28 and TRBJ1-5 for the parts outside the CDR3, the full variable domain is DVKVTQSSRYLVKRTGEKVFLECVQDMDHENMFWYRQDPGLGLRLIYFSYDVKMKEKGDIPEGYSVSREKKERFSLILESASTNQTSMYLCASSLTGARGQPQHFGDGTRLSIL.

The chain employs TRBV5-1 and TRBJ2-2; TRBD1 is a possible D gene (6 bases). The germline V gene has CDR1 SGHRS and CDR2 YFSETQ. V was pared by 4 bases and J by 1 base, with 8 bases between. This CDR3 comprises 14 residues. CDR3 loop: CASSEQGNTGELFF. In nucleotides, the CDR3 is TGCGCCAGCAGCGAACAGGGGAACACCGGGGAGCTGTTTTTT.

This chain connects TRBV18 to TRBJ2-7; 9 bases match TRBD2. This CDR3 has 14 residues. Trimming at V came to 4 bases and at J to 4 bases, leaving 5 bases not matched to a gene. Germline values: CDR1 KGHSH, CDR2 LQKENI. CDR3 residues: CASSRDSGGYEQYF. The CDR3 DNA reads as TGTGCCAGCTCACGCGATAGCGGGGGATACGAGCAGTACTTC.

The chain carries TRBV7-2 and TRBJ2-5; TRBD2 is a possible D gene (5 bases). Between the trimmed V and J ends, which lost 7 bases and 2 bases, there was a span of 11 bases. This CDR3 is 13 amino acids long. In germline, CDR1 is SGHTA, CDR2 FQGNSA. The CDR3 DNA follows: TGTGCCAGCACCCTTAGCGCTCAAGAGACCCAGTACTTC. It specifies CASTLSAQETQYF.

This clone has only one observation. Written as DNA, the CDR3 is TGTGCCAGCAGTGGACTACAAGGCCCCCAAGAGACCCAGTACTTC. Translated: CASSGLQGPQETQYF. The J gene is TRBJ2-5, the V gene TRBV2, with TRBD2 as a possible D gene (5 bases). The CDR3 runs 15 residues. CDR1 is SNHLY, CDR2 FYNNEI, per germline. V lost 4 bases to trimming and J lost 1 base, with 13 bases between them. Based on the CDR3 plus reference TRBV2 and TRBJ2-5, the full variable domain is EPEVTQTPSHQVTQMGQEVILRCVPISNHLYFYWYRQILGQKVEFLVSFYNNEISEKSEIFDDQFSVERPDGSNFTLKIRSTKLEDSAMYFCASSGLQGPQETQYFGPGTRLLVL.

In DNA, the CDR3 is TGTGCCAGCAGTAAACGATCTTCCGGGACAGGGTCATACGAGCAGTACTTC. The encoded protein is CASSKRSSGTGSYEQYF. J is TRBJ2-7 and V is TRBV27; 9 nucleotides agree with TRBD1. The CDR3 consists of 17 residues. Germline CDR1 is MNHEY and CDR2 is SMNVEV (reference sequence). The V segment lost 5 bases and the J segment 4 bases; nucleotides outside the gene matches: 15.

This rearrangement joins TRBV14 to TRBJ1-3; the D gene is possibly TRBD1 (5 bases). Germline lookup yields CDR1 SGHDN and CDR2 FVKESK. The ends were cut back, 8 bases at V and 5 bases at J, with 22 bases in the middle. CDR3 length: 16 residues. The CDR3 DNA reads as TGTGCCAGCTCCTCACGCGGGACCCCTGCGAGAAACACCATATATTTT. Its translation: CASSSRGTPARNTIYF.

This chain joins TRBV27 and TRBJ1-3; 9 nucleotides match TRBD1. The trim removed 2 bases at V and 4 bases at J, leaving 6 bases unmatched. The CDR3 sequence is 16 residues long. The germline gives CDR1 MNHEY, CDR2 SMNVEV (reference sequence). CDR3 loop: CASSLQGQGNGNTIYF. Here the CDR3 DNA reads TGTGCCAGCAGTTTACAGGGACAGGGTAACGGAAACACCATATATTTT.

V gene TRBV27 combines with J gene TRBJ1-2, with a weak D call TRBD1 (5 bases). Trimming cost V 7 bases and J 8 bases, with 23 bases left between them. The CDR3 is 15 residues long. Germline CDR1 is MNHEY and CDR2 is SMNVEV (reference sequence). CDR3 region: CASTSPGEGLVGYTF. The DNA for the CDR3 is TGTGCCAGCACCTCCCCCGGGGAGGGGCTGGTAGGCTACACCTTC.

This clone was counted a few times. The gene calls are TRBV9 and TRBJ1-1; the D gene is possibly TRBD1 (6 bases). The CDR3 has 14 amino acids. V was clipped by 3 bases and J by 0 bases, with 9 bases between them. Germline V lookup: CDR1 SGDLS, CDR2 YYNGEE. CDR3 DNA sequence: TGTGCCAGCAGCGGGACAGCGATGAACACTGAAGCTTTCTTT. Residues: CASSGTAMNTEAFF.

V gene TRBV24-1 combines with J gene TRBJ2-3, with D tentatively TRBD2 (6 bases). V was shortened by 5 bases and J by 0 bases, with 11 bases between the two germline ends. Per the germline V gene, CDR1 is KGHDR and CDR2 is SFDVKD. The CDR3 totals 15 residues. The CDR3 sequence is CATSVSAGSTDTQYF. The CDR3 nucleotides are TGTGCCACCAGTGTAAGCGCGGGGAGCACAGATACGCAGTATTTT.

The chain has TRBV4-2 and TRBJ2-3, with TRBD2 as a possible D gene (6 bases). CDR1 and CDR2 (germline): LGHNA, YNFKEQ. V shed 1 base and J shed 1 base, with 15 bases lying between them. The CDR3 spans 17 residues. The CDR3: CASSQVAAGYRTDTQYF. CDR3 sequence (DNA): TGTGCCAGCAGCCAAGTTGCAGCGGGTTACCGCACAGATACGCAGTATTTT.

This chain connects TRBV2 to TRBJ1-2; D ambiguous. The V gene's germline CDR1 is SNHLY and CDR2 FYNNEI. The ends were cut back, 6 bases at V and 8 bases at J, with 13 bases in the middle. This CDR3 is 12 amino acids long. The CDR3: CASRMGEGGYTF. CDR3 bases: TGTGCCAGCAGGATGGGTGAGGGAGGCTACACCTTC. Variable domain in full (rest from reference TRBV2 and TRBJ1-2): EPEVTQTPSHQVTQMGQEVILRCVPISNHLYFYWYRQILGQKVEFLVSFYNNEISEKSEIFDDQFSVERPDGSNFTLKIRSTKLEDSAMYFCASRMGEGGYTFGSGTRLTVV.

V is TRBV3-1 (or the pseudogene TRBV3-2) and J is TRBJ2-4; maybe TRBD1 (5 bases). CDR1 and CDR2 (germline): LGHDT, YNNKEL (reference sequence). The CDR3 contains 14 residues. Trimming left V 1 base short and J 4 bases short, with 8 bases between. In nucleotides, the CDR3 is TGTGCCAGCAGCCAAGCAGGGTTGAAAAACATTCAGTACTTC. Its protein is CASSQAGLKNIQYF.

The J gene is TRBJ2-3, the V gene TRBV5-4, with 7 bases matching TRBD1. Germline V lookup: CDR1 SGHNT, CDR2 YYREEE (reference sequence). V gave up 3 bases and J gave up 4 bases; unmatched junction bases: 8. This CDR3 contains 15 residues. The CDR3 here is CASSSGQRVADTQYF. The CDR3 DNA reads TGTGCCAGCAGCTCGGGACAGCGAGTGGCAGATACGCAGTATTTT. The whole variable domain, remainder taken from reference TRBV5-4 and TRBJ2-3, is ETGVTQSPTHLIKTRGQQVTLRCSSQSGHNTVSWYQQALGQGPQFIFQYYREEENGRGNFPPRFSGLQFPNYSSELNVNALELDDSALYLCASSSGQRVADTQYFGPGTRLTVL.

CDR3 residues: CASSPSSANTGELFF. In DNA, the CDR3 is TGTGCCAGCAGCCCCTCATCGGCGAACACCGGGGAGCTGTTTTTT. The rearrangement links TRBV7-3 to TRBJ2-2; D is unclear. Trimming took 5 bases from V and 0 from J, leaving 10 bases between them. Germline CDR1 SGHTA, CDR2 FQGTGA. CDR3 length: 15 amino acids.